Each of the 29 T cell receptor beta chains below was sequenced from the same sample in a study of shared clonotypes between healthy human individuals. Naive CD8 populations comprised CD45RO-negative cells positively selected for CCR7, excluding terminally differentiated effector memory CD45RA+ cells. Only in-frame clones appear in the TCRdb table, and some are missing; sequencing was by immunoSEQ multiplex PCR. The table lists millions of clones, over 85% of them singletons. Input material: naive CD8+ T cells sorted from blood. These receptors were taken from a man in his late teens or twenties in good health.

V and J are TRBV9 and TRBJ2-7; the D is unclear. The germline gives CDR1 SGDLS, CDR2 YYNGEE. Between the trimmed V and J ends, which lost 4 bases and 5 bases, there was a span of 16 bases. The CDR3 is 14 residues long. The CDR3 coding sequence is TGTGCCAGCAGCCCCGACTCAGTGGGGAACGAGCAGTACTTC. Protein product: CASSPDSVGNEQYF.

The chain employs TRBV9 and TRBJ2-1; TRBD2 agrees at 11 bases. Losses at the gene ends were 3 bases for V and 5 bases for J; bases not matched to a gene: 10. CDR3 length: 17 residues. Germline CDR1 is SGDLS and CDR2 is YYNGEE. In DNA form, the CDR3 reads TGTGCCAGCAGCGCCAATCTAGCGGGAGGCCCCCACAATGAGCAGTTCTTC. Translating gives CASSANLAGGPHNEQFF.

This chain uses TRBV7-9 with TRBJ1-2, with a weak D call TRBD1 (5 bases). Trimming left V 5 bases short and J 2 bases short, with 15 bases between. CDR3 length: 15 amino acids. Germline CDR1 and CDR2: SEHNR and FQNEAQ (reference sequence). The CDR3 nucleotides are TGTGCCAGCAGCGGAGAGACAGCCCACAACTATGGCTACACCTTC. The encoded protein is CASSGETAHNYGYTF.

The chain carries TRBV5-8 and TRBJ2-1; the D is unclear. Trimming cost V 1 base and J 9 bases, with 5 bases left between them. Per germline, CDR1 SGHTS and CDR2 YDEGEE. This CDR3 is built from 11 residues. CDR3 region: CASSLYVEQFF. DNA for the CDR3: TGTGCCAGCAGCTTGTACGTTGAGCAGTTCTTC.

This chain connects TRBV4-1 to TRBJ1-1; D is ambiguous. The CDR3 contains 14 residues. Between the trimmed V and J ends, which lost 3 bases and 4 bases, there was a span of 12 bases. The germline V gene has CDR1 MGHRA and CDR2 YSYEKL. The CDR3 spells CASSHEPWGTEAFF. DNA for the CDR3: TGCGCCAGCAGCCACGAACCGTGGGGCACTGAAGCTTTCTTT.

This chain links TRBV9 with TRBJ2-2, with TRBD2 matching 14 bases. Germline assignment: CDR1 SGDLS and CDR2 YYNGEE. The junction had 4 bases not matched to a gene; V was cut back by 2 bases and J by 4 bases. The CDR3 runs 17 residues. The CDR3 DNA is TGTGCCAGCAGCGTCCCGGGGACTAGCGGGGGCACCGGGGAGCTGTTTTTT. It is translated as CASSVPGTSGGTGELFF.

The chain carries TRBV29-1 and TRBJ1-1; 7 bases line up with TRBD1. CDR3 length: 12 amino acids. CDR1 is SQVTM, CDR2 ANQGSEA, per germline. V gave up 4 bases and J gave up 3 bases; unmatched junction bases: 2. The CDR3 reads CSVGDSHTEAFF. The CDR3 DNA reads TGCAGCGTTGGGGACAGTCACACTGAAGCTTTCTTT.

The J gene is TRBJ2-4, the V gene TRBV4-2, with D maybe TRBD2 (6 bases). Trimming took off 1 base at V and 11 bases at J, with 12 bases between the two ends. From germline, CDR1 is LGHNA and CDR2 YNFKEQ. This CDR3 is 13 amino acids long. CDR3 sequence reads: CASSQVGLDLQYF. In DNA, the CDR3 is TGTGCCAGCAGCCAAGTGGGACTCGATCTTCAGTACTTC.

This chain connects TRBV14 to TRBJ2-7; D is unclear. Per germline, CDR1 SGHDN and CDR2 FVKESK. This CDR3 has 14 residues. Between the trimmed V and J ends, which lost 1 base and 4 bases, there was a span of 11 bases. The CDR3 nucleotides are TGTGCCAGCAGCCAAGTCGGGTGGGGTTACGAGCAGTACTTC. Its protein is CASSQVGWGYEQYF.

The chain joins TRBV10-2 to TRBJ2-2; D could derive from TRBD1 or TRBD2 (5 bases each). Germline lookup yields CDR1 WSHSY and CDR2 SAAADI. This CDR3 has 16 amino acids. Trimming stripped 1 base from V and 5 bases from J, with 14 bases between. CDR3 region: CASSEWGKTGTGELFF. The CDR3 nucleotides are TGCGCCAGCAGTGAGTGGGGGAAGACGGGGACCGGGGAGCTGTTTTTT.

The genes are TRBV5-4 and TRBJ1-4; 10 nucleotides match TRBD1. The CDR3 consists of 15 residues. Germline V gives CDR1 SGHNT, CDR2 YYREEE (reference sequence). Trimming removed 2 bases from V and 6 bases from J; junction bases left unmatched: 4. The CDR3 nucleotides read TGTGCCAGCAGCTTTGTTGGGACAGGGGATGAAAAACTGTTTTTT. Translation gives CASSFVGTGDEKLFF.

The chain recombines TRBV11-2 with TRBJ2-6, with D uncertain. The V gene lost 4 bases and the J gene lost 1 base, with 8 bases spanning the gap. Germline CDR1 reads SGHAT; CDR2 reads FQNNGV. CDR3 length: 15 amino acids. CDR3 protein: CASSSSASGANVLTF. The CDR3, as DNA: TGTGCCAGCAGCTCTAGTGCATCTGGGGCCAACGTCCTGACTTTC.

Written as DNA, the CDR3 is TGTGCCAGCAGCAGCCCTGCAACCGGGGGCACAGATACGCAGTATTTT. Protein sequence: CASSSPATGGTDTQYF. V is TRBV2 and J is TRBJ2-3, with D maybe TRBD2 (5 bases). Trimming removed 6 bases from V and 1 base from J, with 17 bases in between. This CDR3 is built from 16 residues. Germline CDR1 reads SNHLY; CDR2 reads FYNNEI.

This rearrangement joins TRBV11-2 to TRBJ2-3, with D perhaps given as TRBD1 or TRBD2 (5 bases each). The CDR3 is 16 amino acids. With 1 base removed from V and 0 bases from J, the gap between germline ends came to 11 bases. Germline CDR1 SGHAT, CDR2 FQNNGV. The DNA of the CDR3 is TGTGCCAGCAGCTTAGCGGATGGGGGAAGCACAGATACGCAGTATTTT. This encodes CASSLADGGSTDTQYF.

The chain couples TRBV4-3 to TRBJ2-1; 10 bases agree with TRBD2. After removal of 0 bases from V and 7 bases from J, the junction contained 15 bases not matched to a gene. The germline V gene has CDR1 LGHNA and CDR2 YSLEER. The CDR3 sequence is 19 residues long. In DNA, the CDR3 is TGCGCCAGCAGCCAAGATCGGCTGGGGGAGCGGGAGGGCCGAAATGAGCAGTTCTTC. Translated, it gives CASSQDRLGEREGRNEQFF.

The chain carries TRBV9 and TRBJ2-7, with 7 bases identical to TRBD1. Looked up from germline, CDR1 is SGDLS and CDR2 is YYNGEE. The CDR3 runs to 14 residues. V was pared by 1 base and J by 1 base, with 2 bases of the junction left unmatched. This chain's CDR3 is CASSVLGQSYEQYF. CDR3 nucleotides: TGTGCCAGCAGCGTATTGGGACAGTCCTACGAGCAGTACTTC.

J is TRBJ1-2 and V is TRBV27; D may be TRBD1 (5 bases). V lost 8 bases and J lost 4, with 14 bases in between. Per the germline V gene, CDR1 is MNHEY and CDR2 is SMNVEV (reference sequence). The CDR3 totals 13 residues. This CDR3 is CASGETGFYGYTF. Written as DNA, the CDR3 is TGTGCCAGCGGCGAAACAGGTTTCTATGGCTACACCTTC.

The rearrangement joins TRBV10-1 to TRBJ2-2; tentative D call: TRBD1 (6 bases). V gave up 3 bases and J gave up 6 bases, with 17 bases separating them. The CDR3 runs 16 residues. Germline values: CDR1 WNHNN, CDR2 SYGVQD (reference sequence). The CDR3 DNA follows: TGCGCCAGCAGTGAACTACAGGGTGCATATCCCGGGGAGCTGTTTTTT. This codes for CASSELQGAYPGELFF.

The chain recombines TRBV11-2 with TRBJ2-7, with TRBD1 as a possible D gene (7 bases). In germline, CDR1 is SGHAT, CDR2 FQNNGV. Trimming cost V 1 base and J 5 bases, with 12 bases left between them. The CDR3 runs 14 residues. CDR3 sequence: CASSLVAGGHEQYF. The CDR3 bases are TGTGCCAGCAGCTTAGTGGCAGGGGGGCACGAGCAGTACTTC.

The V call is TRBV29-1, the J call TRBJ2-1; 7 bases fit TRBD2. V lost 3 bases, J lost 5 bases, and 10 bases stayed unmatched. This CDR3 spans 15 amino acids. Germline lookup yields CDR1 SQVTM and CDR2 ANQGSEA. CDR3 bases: TGCAGCGTTGAGTCGCGTCTAGCGGATAACAATGAGCAGTTCTTC. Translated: CSVESRLADNNEQFF.

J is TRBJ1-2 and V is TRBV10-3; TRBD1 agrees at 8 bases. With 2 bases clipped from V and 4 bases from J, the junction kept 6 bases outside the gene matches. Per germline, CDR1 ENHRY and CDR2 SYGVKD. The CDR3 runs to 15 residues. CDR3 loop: CAISEDRGVTYGYTF. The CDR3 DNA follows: TGTGCCATCAGTGAGGACAGGGGAGTAACCTATGGCTACACCTTC.

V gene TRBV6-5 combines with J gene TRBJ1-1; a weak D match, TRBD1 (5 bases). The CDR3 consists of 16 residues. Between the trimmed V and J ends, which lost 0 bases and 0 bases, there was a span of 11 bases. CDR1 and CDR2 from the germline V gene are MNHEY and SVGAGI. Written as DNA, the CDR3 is TGTGCCAGCAGTTACTCGATTGAGGGGATGAACACTGAAGCTTTCTTT. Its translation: CASSYSIEGMNTEAFF.

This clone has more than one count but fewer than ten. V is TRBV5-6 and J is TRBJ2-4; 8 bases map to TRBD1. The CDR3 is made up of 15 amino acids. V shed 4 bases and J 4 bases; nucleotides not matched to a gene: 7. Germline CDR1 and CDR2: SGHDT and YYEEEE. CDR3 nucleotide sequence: TGTGCCAGCAGCCCGGGACAGGCTAGGAAAAACATTCAGTACTTC. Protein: CASSPGQARKNIQYF.

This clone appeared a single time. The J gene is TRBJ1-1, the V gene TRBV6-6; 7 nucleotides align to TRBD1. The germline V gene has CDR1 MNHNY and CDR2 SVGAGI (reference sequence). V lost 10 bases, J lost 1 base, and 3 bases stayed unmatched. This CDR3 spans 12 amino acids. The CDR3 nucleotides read TGTGCCACACAGGGGACGAACACTGAAGCTTTCTTT. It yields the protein CATQGTNTEAFF.

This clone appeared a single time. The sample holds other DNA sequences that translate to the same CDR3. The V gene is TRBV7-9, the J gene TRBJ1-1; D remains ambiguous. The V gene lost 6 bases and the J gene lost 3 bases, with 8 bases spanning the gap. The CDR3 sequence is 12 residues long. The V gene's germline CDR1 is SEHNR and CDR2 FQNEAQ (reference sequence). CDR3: CASSVGDTEAFF. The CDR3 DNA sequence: TGTGCCAGCAGTGTTGGCGACACTGAAGCTTTCTTT. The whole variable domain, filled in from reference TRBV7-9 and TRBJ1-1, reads DTGVSQNPRHKITKRGQNVTFRCDPISEHNRLYWYRQTLGQGPEFLTYFQNEAQLEKSRLLSDRFSAERPKGSFSTLEIQRTEQGDSAMYLCASSVGDTEAFFGQGTRLTVV.

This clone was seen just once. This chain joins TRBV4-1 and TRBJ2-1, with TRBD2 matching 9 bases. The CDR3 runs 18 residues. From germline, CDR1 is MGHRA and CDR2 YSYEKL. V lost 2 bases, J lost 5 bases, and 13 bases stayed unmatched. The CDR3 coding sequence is TGCGCCAGCAGCCAATCTCTAGCGGGATGGGGGGAAAACAATGAGCAGTTCTTC. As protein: CASSQSLAGWGENNEQFF.

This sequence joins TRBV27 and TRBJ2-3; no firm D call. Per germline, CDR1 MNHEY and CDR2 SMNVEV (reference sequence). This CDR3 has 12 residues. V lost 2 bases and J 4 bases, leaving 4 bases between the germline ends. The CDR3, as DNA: TGTGCCAGCAGTTTAATATCAGATACGCAGTATTTT. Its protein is CASSLISDTQYF.

In DNA, the CDR3 is TGCGCCAGCAGCCAAGTTGACAGGGGAGAGACCCAGTACTTC. Protein: CASSQVDRGETQYF. The J gene is TRBJ2-5, the V gene TRBV4-1; 8 bases match TRBD1. CDR1 and CDR2 from the germline V gene are MGHRA and YSYEKL. This CDR3 has 14 amino acids. The ends lost 1 base at V and 4 bases at J; junction bases unmatched: 2.

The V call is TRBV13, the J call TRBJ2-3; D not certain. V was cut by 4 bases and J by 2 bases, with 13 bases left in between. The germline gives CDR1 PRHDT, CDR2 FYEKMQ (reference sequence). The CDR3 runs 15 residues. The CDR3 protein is CASSSSPQPTDTQYF. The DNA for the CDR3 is TGTGCCAGCAGCTCCTCTCCTCAACCCACAGATACGCAGTATTTT.